The source of this T cell receptor (beta chain) is a study of blood T cell repertoires in COVID-19. On the study more broadly: Samples of COVID-19 (acute and convalescent) were obtained from the United States, Italy and Spain. PBMCs, B-cell-depleted T cells, or T cells were the source of the cDNA or gDNA that made up the material.

This CDR3 contains 14 residues. Germline V gene sequence: CDR1 MNHNY, CDR2 SVGAGI (reference sequence). V was cut by 4 bases and J by 7 bases, with 14 bases left in between. Authors' analysis steps: Amplification of reference gene primers was used by the study to estimate nucleated cell counts. Assay: immunoSEQ multiplex PCR; the TCRdb copy retains only in-frame clones and omits some. That table supplies the V and J calls and clone size; D and trimming were determined from the DNA. The table includes tens of thousands of clones, roughly 74% detected once. The sequence was collected from a man aged 80 or over with acute or convalescent COVID-19. Material: peripheral blood. This chain uses TRBV6-6 with TRBJ1-5; perhaps TRBD1 as D (6 bases). The CDR3 nucleotides read TGTGCCAGCAGTTCACAGGGTCAGGGGCAGCCCCAGCATTTT. Translating it yields CASSSQGQGQPQHF.